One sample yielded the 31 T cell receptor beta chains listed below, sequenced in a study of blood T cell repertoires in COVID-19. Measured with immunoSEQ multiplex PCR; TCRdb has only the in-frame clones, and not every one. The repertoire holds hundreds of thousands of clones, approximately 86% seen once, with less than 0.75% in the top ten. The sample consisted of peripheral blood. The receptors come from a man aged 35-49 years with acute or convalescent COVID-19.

DNA for the CDR3: TGTGCCAGCAGCCACCCGACTAGTCACAATGAGCAGTTCTTC. Amino acids: CASSHPTSHNEQFF. This rearrangement joins TRBV7-2 to TRBJ2-1; possibly TRBD2 for D (6 bases). Germline V gene data show CDR1 as SGHTA and CDR2 as FQGNSA. Deletions cut 5 bases from V and 5 bases from J, with 13 bases between. This CDR3 is built from 14 residues.

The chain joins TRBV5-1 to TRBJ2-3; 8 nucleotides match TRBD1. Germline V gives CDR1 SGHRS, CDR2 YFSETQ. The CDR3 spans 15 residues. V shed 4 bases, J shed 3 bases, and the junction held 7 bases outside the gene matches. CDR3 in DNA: TGCGCCAGCAGCGGACAGGGAACGGGGACAGATACGCAGTATTTT. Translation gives CASSGQGTGTDTQYF.

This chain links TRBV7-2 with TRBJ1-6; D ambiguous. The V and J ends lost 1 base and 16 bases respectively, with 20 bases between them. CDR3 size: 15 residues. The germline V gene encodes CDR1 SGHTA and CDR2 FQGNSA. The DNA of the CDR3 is TGTGCCAGCAGCTTAGACCACTCTACTCCTCTCACTCTCCACTTT. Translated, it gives CASSLDHSTPLTLHF.

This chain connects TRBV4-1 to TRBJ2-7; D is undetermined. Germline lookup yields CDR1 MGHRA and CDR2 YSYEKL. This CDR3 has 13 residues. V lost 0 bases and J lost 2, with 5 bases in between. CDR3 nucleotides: TGCGCCAGCAGCCAAGACAGGACCTACGAGCAGTACTTC. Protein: CASSQDRTYEQYF.

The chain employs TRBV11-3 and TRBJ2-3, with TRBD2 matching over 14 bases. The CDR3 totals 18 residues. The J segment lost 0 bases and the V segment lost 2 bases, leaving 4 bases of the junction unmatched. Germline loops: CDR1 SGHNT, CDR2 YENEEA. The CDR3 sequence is CASSLRLAGGPSTDTQYF. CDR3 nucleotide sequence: TGTGCCAGCAGCTTAAGACTAGCGGGGGGGCCAAGCACAGATACGCAGTATTTT. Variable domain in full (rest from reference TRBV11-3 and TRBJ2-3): EAGVVQSPRYKIIEKKQPVAFWCNPISGHNTLYWYLQNLGQGPELLIRYENEEAVDDSQLPKDRFSAERLKGVDSTLKIQPAELGDSAVYLCASSLRLAGGPSTDTQYFGPGTRLTVL.

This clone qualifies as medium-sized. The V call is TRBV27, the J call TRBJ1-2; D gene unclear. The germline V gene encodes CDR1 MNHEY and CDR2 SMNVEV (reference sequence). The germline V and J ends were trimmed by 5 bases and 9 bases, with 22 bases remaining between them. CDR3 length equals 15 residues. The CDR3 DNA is TGTGCCAGCAGTCCCGAGCGGCTACCCTCTATGCGCTACACCTTC. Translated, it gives CASSPERLPSMRYTF.

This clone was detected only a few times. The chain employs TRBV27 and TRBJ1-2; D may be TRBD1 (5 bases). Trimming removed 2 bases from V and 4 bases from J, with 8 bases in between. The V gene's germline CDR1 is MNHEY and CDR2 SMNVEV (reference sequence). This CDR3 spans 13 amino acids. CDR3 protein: CASSLQGSYGYTF. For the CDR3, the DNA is TGTGCCAGCAGTTTACAGGGATCCTATGGCTACACCTTC.

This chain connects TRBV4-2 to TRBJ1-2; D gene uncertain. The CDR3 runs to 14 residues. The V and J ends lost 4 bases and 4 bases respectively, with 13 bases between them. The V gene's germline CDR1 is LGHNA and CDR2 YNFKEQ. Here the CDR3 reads CASSPTEGSYGYTF. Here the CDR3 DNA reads TGTGCCAGCAGCCCAACAGAGGGTTCCTATGGCTACACCTTC.

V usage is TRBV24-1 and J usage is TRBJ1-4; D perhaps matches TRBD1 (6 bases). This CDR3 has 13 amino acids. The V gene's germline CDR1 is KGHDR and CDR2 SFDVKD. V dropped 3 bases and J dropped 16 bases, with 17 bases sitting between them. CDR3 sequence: CATSDQGHTDGFF. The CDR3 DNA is TGTGCCACCAGTGATCAGGGACATACGGACGGGTTTTTT.

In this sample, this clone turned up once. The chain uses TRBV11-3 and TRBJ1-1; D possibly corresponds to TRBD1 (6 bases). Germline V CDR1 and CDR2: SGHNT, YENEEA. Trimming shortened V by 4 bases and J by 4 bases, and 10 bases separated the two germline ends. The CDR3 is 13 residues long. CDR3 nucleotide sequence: TGTGCCAGCAGCTACCAAGGGGGCACTGAAGCTTTCTTT. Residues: CASSYQGGTEAFF.

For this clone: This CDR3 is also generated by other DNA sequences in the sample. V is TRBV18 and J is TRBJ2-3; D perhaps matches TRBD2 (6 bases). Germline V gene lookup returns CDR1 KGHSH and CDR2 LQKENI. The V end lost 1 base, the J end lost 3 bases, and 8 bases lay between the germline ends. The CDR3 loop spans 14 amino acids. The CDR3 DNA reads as TGTGCCAGCTCACCACGGCGGGATACAGATACGCAGTATTTT. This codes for CASSPRRDTDTQYF.

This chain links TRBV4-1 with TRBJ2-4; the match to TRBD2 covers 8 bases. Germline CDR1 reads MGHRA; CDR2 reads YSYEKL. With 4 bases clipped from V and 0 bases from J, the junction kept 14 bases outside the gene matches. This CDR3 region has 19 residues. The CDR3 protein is CASSRNLPGLGLAKNIQYF. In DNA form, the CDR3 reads TGCGCCAGCAGCCGTAACCTTCCGGGACTAGGACTAGCCAAAAACATTCAGTACTTC.

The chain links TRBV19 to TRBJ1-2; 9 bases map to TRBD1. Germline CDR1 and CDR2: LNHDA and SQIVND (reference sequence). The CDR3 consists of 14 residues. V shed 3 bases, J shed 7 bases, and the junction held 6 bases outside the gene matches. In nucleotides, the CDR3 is TGTGCCAGTAGTATCTGGGGACAGGGAGGTGGCTACACCTTC. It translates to CASSIWGQGGGYTF.

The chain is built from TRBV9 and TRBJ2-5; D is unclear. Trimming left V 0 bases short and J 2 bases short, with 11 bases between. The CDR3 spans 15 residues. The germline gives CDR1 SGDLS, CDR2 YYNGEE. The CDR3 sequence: CASSVVGETQETQYF. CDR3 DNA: TGTGCCAGCAGCGTAGTAGGAGAAACTCAAGAGACCCAGTACTTC.

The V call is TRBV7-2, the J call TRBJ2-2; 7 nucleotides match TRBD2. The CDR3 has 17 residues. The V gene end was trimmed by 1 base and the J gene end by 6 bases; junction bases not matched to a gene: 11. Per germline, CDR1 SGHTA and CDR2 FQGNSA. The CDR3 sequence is CASSLDRTSSISGELFF. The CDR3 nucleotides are TGTGCCAGCAGCTTAGACAGGACTAGTTCGATCTCCGGGGAGCTGTTTTTT.

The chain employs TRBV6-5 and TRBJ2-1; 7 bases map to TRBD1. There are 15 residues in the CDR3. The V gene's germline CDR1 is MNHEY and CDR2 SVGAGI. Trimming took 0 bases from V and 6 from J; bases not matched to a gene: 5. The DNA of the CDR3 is TGTGCCAGCAGTTACTCGACAGGGTGGTCCAATGAGCAGTTCTTC. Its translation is CASSYSTGWSNEQFF.

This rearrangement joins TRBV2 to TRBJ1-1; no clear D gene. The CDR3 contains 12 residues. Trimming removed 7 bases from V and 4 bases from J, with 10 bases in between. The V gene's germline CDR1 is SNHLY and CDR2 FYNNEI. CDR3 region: CASTSGSTEAFF. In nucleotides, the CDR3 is TGTGCCAGCACGAGTGGGAGCACTGAAGCTTTCTTT.

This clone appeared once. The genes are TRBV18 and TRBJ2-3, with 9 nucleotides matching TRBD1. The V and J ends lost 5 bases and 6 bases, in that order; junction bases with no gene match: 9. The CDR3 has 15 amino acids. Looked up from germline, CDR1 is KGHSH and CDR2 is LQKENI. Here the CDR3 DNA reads TGTGCCAGCTCATCCAGTAACAGGGGGCTGGATACGCAGTATTTT. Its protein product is CASSSSNRGLDTQYF.

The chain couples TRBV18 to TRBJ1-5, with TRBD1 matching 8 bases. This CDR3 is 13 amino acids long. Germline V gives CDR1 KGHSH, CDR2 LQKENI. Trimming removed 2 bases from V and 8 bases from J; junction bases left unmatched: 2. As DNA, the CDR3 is TGTGCCAGCTCACCAGACAGGGGAGAGCCCCAGCATTTT. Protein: CASSPDRGEPQHF. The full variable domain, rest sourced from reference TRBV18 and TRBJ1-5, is NAGVMQNPRHLVRRRGQEARLRCSPMKGHSHVYWYRQLPEEGLKFMVYLQKENIIDESGMPKERFSAEFPKEGPSILRIQQVVRGDSAAYFCASSPDRGEPQHFGDGTRLSIL.

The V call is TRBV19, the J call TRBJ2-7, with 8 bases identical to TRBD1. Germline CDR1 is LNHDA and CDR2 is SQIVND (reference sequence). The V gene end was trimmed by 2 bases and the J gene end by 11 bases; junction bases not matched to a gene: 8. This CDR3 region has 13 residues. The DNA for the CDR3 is TGTGCCAGTAGTATACCCGGACAGGGTGGCAAGTACTTC. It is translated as CASSIPGQGGKYF.

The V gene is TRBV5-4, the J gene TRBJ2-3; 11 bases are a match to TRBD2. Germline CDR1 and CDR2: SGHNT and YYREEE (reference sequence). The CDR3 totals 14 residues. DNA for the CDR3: TGTGCGGCACGGGAGCCTAGCGGGGGGGATACGCAGTATTTT. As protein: CAAREPSGGDTQYF.

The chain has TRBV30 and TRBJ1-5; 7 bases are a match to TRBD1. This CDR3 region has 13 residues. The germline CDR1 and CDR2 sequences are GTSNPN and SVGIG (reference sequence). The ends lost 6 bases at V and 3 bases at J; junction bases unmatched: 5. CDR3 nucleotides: TGTGCCTGTGGGGACAGTGCCAATCAGCCCCAGCATTTT. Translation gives CACGDSANQPQHF.

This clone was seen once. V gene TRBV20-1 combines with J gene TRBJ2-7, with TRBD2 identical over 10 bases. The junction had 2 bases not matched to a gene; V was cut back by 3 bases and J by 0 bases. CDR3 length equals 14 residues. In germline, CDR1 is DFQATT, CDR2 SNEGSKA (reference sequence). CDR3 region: CSASASGSSYEQYF. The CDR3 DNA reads TGCAGTGCTAGTGCTAGCGGGAGCTCCTACGAGCAGTACTTC.

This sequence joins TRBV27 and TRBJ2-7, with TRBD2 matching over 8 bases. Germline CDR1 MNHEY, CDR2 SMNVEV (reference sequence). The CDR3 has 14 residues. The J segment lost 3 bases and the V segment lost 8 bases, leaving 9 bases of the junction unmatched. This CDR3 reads CASGTSGPFYEQYF. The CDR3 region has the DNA TGTGCCAGCGGAACTAGCGGACCGTTCTACGAGCAGTACTTC.

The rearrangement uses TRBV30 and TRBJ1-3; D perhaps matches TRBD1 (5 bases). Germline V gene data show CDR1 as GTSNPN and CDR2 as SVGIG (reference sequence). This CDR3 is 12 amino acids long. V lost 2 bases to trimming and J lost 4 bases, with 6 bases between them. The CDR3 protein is CAWSRQGNTIYF. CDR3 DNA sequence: TGTGCCTGGAGTAGACAGGGAAACACCATATATTTT.

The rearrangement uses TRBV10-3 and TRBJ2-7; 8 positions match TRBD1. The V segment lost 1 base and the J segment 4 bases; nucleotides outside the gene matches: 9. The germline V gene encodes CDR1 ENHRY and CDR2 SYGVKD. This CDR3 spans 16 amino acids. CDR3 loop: CAISEYDTGGIYEQYF. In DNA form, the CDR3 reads TGTGCCATCAGTGAGTACGACACAGGGGGAATTTACGAGCAGTACTTC.

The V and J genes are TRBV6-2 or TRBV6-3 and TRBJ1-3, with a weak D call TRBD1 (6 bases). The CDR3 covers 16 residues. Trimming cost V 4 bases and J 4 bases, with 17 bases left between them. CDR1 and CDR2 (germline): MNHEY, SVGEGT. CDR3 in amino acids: CASSSQTAGAGNTIYF. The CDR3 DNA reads TGTGCCAGCAGTTCCCAAACCGCAGGGGCGGGAAACACCATATATTTT.

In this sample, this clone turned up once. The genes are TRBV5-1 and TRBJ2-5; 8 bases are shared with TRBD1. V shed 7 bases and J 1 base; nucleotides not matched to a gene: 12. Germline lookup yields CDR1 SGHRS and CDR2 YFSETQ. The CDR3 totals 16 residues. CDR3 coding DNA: TGCGCCAGCCAAGAGGGGACAGGAGGTTTCCAAGAGACCCAGTACTTC. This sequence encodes CASQEGTGGFQETQYF.

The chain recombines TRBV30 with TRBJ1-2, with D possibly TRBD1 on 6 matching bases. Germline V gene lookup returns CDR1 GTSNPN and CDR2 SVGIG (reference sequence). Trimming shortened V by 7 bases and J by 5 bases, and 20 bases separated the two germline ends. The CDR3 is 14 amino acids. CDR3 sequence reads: CASEGVRRLYGYTF. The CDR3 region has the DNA TGTGCCTCAGAGGGGGTCAGACGACTTTATGGCTACACCTTC.

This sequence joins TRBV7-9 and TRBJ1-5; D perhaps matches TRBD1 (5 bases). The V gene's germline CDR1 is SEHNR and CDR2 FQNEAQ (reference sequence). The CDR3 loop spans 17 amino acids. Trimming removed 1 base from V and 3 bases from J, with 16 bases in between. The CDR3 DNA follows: TGTGCCAGCAGCTTAGAAGCGGGCAGAGGGGTCAATCAGCCCCAGCATTTT. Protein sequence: CASSLEAGRGVNQPQHF.

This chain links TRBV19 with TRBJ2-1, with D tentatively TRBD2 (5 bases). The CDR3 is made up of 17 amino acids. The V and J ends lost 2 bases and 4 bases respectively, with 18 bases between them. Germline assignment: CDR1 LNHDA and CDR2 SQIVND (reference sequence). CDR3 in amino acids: CASSINSWERLYNEQFF. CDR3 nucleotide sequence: TGTGCCAGTAGTATAAACTCGTGGGAGCGTCTGTACAATGAGCAGTTCTTC.